These 24 T cell receptor beta chains originate from one sample sequenced in a study of spatial heterogeneity in lung cancer. TCRdb re-analysed the 5' RACE reads in MiXCR, keeping a single row per CDR3 protein. The repertoire holds about 56,000 distinct CDR3 sequences, roughly 7.9% seen once, with around 16% in the top ten. The time point was: sample taken at primary tumor resection. Sequencing of whole RNA from tumor, nontumor lung or frozen PBMC involved no sorting. This sample comprised PBMCs, obtained at surgery. These receptors were obtained from a female donor with early-stage non-small cell lung cancer.

The J gene is TRBJ2-7, the V gene TRBV27; D call uncertain. CDR3 length: 16 residues. Trimming removed 4 bases at V and 3 bases at J, with 19 bases between. Germline CDR1 is MNHEY and CDR2 is SMNVEV (reference sequence). CDR3: CASSSHPGQFNYEQYF. CDR3 bases: TGTGCCAGCAGTTCCCACCCGGGCCAATTCAACTACGAGCAGTACTTC.

This clonotype was counted a few times. The V gene is TRBV12-1, the J gene TRBJ1-4; the table's D call TRBD1 went unverified against the DNA. TRBV12-1 represents a pseudogene. This CDR3 contains 14 residues. The CDR3 coding sequence is TGTGCCAGCAGCTGGAACAGGGGATTGGGCTCAGGGTTTTTT. Translation: CASSWNRGLGSGFF.

This clonotype was picked up a small number of times. This chain links TRBV27 with TRBJ2-2; D ambiguous. Germline V gene sequence: CDR1 MNHEY, CDR2 SMNVEV (reference sequence). The CDR3 is 13 residues long. V lost 2 bases, J lost 6 bases, and 7 bases lay in between. Written as DNA, the CDR3 is TGTGCCAGCAGTTTAAGAGCAGCCGGGGAGCTGTTTTTT. This codes for CASSLRAAGELFF.

This clonotype was picked up many times. The rearrangement uses TRBV7-2 and TRBJ1-5, with a weak D call TRBD1 (5 bases). Germline V CDR1 and CDR2: SGHTA, FQGNSA. The CDR3 length is 14 residues. V was trimmed by 6 bases and J by 4 bases, leaving 13 bases between them. The DNA for the CDR3 is TGTGCCAGCAGTAGAAGGAAGGGGAATCAGCCCCAGCATTTT. The encoded protein is CASSRRKGNQPQHF. Drawing the rest from reference TRBV7-2 and TRBJ1-5, the complete variable domain is GAGVSQSPSNKVTEKGKDVELRCDPISGHTALYWYRQSLGQGLEFLIYFQGNSAPDKSGLPSDRFSAERTGGSVSTLTIQRTQQEDSAVYLCASSRRKGNQPQHFGDGTRLSIL.

A few counts support this clonotype. This chain connects TRBV6-5 to TRBJ2-5; 11 bases fit TRBD2. V lost 5 bases to trimming and J lost 5 bases; unmatched junction nucleotides: 7. The germline V gene encodes CDR1 MNHEY and CDR2 SVGAGI. The CDR3 has 15 residues. This CDR3 is CASSVTSGRLETQYF. In DNA, the CDR3 is TGTGCCAGCAGTGTAACTAGCGGGAGATTGGAGACCCAGTACTTC.

The rearrangement uses TRBV27 and TRBJ2-4; perhaps TRBD1 as D (6 bases). In germline, CDR1 is MNHEY, CDR2 SMNVEV (reference sequence). There are 13 residues in the CDR3. Trimming cost V 5 bases and J 9 bases, with 14 bases left between them. CDR3 region: CASSPHRVSIQYF. CDR3 nucleotides: TGTGCCAGCAGTCCGCACAGGGTGAGCATTCAGTACTTC.

This clonotype was detected ten times or more. The rearrangement links TRBV18 to TRBJ1-6; D gene unclear. Trimming took 2 bases from V and 8 from J, leaving 7 bases between them. In germline, CDR1 is KGHSH, CDR2 LQKENI. The CDR3 is made up of 13 amino acids. The CDR3, as DNA: TGTGCCAGCTCACCAAGCGGGGATTCACCCCTCCACTTT. Translated: CASSPSGDSPLHF.

This clonotype was found many times. The chain joins TRBV29-1 to TRBJ1-4; TRBD1 matches 10 bases. The CDR3 totals 14 residues. The germline V gene has CDR1 SQVTM and CDR2 ANQGSEA. V trimming: 1 base; J trimming: 6 bases; junction bases outside the gene matches: 2. DNA of the CDR3: TGCAGCGTTGAAGGACAGGGGGCGTATGAAAAACTGTTTTTT. It encodes CSVEGQGAYEKLFF.

A few counts support this clonotype. The genes are TRBV5-6 and TRBJ2-2; weak D call: TRBD2 (6 bases). This CDR3 has 14 amino acids. Trimming cost V 7 bases and J 1 base, with 11 bases left between them. The germline V gene has CDR1 SGHDT and CDR2 YYEEEE. CDR3 region: CASQRGMNTGELFF. The CDR3 DNA follows: TGTGCCAGCCAACGGGGGATGAACACCGGGGAGCTGTTTTTT.

The V gene is TRBV2, the J gene TRBJ1-4; D is perhaps TRBD1 (5 bases). CDR1 is SNHLY and CDR2 is FYNNEI in the germline V gene. This CDR3 is 15 amino acids long. Trimming removed 3 bases from V and 6 bases from J, with 14 bases in between. In DNA, the CDR3 is TGTGCCAGCAGTGATACGGCAGGGAGGGATGAAAAACTGTTTTTT. Its protein product is CASSDTAGRDEKLFF.

This clonotype was counted ten times or more. The chain carries TRBV28 and TRBJ2-5, with D tentatively TRBD2 (5 bases). CDR1 and CDR2 (germline): MDHEN, SYDVKM. The CDR3 spans 16 residues. The V and J ends lost 5 bases and 2 bases respectively, with 18 bases between them. In DNA form, the CDR3 reads TGTGCCAGCAGTCTTAGGACTCCTTTGTTACAAGAGACCCAGTACTTC. It codes for CASSLRTPLLQETQYF.

J is TRBJ1-6 and V is TRBV10-3; D ambiguous. This CDR3 contains 15 residues. Germline CDR1 reads ENHRY; CDR2 reads SYGVKD. The V and J ends lost 2 bases and 8 bases respectively, with 13 bases between them. Here the CDR3 reads CAISEAGSEDSPLHF. The CDR3 bases are TGTGCCATCAGTGAGGCGGGGTCGGAAGATTCACCCCTCCACTTT.

The table lists this clonotype with a few counts. This chain joins TRBV4-1 and TRBJ2-1; TRBD2 aligns across 10 bases. Germline V CDR1 and CDR2: MGHRA, YSYEKL. The CDR3 is 18 residues long. V lost 4 bases to trimming and J lost 0 bases; unmatched junction nucleotides: 9. CDR3 in amino acids: CASSPGRLAGGSYNEQFF. The DNA of the CDR3 is TGCGCCAGCAGCCCGGGGAGATTAGCGGGAGGCTCCTACAATGAGCAGTTCTTC.

On this clonotype: This may arise from a read error, as a much more abundant clone is one base away. The chain couples TRBV11-3 to TRBJ2-7; a possible D gene is TRBD1 (6 bases). The CDR3 has 13 residues. Per germline, CDR1 SGHNT and CDR2 YENEEA. The CDR3 DNA is TGTACCAGCAGCTTAAACAGGGATCACGAGCAGTACTTC. This gives the protein CTSSLNRDHEQYF.

This clonotype has more than one count but fewer than ten. This chain links TRBV27 with TRBJ2-2; 10 bases fit TRBD1. Germline V CDR1 and CDR2: MNHEY, SMNVEV (reference sequence). J gave up 3 bases and V 6 bases, and 13 bases lay outside the gene matches. The CDR3 is 18 amino acids. CDR3 DNA sequence: TGTGCCAGCAGACCCGGGACAGGGGTACCCACCTACACCGGGGAGCTGTTTTTT. Translating gives CASRPGTGVPTYTGELFF.

In its sample, this clonotype was seen many times. V gene TRBV7-3 combines with J gene TRBJ2-6; possible D gene TRBD1, 6 bases. Per the germline V gene, CDR1 is SGHTA and CDR2 is FQGTGA. This CDR3 is 16 amino acids long. Trimming removed 5 bases at V and 2 bases at J, with 13 bases between. CDR3 sequence: CASSPIGGTGANVLTF. CDR3 in DNA: TGTGCCAGCAGCCCAATAGGGGGTACTGGGGCCAACGTCCTGACTTTC.

Many counts were recorded for this clonotype. This sequence joins TRBV5-6 and TRBJ1-5; D perhaps matches TRBD1 (5 bases). Germline V lookup: CDR1 SGHDT, CDR2 YYEEEE. The CDR3 runs to 17 residues. Trimming stripped 3 bases from V and 2 bases from J, with 18 bases between. The CDR3 sequence is CASSYLVGAGGNQPQHF. DNA for the CDR3: TGTGCCAGCAGCTACCTGGTAGGGGCGGGTGGCAATCAGCCCCAGCATTTT.

This clonotype was counted a few times. The rearrangement links TRBV28 to TRBJ1-2; D gene ambiguous. Trimming left V 5 bases short and J 2 bases short, with 3 bases between. Germline lookup yields CDR1 MDHEN and CDR2 SYDVKM. The CDR3 spans 11 residues. The CDR3 spells CASSQNYGYTF. The CDR3 DNA is TGTGCCAGCAGTCAGAACTATGGCTACACCTTC.

Many counts were recorded for this clonotype. The CDR3 region has the DNA TGCAGTGCCATCGGGACAGGGAGCCATGAGCAGTTCTTC. Translation: CSAIGTGSHEQFF. This chain uses TRBV20-1 with TRBJ2-1; 9 bases are a match to TRBD1. V was clipped by 6 bases and J by 8 bases; unmatched bases: 8. This CDR3 is 13 amino acids long. CDR1 is DFQATT and CDR2 is SNEGSKA in the germline V gene (reference sequence).

This clonotype was counted only a few times. V and J are TRBV5-6 and TRBJ2-1; D remains unclear. The CDR3 has 15 residues. V was cut by 4 bases and J by 0 bases, with 11 bases left in between. The germline CDR1 and CDR2 sequences are SGHDT and YYEEEE. CDR3 nucleotides: TGTGCCAGCAGCATAGCCCCCGGCTCCTACAATGAGCAGTTCTTC. It translates to CASSIAPGSYNEQFF.

The chain carries TRBV11-2 and TRBJ2-3; D unresolved. Trimming removed 3 bases at V and 4 bases at J, with 8 bases between. The CDR3 is made up of 13 amino acids. The germline gives CDR1 SGHAT, CDR2 FQNNGV. The CDR3 spells CASSFLRADTQYF. The DNA for the CDR3 is TGTGCCAGCAGCTTTTTAAGGGCAGATACGCAGTATTTT.

The rearrangement uses TRBV6-5 and TRBJ2-3; TRBD1 or TRBD2 may be the D gene (5 bases each). V lost 11 bases, J lost 4 bases, and 22 bases lay in between. Germline V CDR1 and CDR2: MNHEY, SVGAGI. This CDR3 comprises 15 residues. CDR3 amino acids: CASWERGSVPDTQYF. DNA for the CDR3: TGTGCCTCTTGGGAGAGGGGCTCGGTCCCAGATACGCAGTATTTT.

This clonotype appeared many times. The chain links TRBV19 to TRBJ1-6; D is undetermined. Deletions cut 4 bases from V and 0 bases from J, with 10 bases between. The length of the CDR3 is 16 residues. Germline V gene sequence: CDR1 LNHDA, CDR2 SQIVND (reference sequence). In DNA form, the CDR3 reads TGTGCCAGTAGTACGACGCGGAGCTCCTATAATTCACCCCTCCACTTT. This translates into CASSTTRSSYNSPLHF.

The chain links TRBV13 to TRBJ2-3, with TRBD1 matching over 7 bases. The CDR3 totals 17 residues. The germline V gene encodes CDR1 PRHDT and CDR2 FYEKMQ (reference sequence). After removal of 5 bases from V and 0 bases from J, the junction contained 11 bases not matched to a gene. The DNA of the CDR3 is TGTGCCAGCAGCCAGGGGGAACCGGGACCAAGCACAGATACGCAGTATTTT. Its protein is CASSQGEPGPSTDTQYF.